One and the same sample provided the 25 T cell receptor beta chains below, sequenced in a study of CD8 T cells in ankylosing spondylitis (dated by TCRdb to the late 2010s). Libraries came from 5' RACE. Sequencing relied on an Illumina HiSeq 2500. TCRdb trimmed the raw reads at Q25, called clones with MiXCR and kept productive beta chains. Entries are consolidated by CDR3 protein sequence, retaining the most common genes and DNA. The sample records under 450,000 distinct CDR3 sequences, roughly 22% of which are singletons. The top ten clonotypes cover around 12% of the sample. The sample consisted of blood, either unsorted or a sorted T cell fraction (not recorded which). The receptors here all came from a male donor with ankylosing spondylitis or in good health (not recorded which).

This clonotype was found a few times. The chain couples TRBV6-5 to TRBJ2-1; TRBD2 matches 9 bases. The CDR3 has 15 amino acids. Germline values: CDR1 MNHEY, CDR2 SVGAGI. Trimming removed 3 bases from V and 6 bases from J; junction bases left unmatched: 6. CDR3 sequence (DNA): TGTGCCAGCAGTTATGGCGGGGGGGCTCGCAATGAGCAGTTCTTC. Amino acid sequence: CASSYGGGARNEQFF.

The genes are TRBV4-1 and TRBJ2-5; TRBD2 agrees at 8 bases. CDR3 length equals 15 residues. The germline V gene has CDR1 MGHRA and CDR2 YSYEKL. V dropped 4 bases and J dropped 4; count of bases not matched to a gene: 8. The CDR3 loop reads CASSPSGGGAETQYF. The CDR3 DNA is TGCGCCAGCAGCCCAAGCGGGGGCGGAGCAGAGACCCAGTACTTC.

This chain links TRBV20-1 with TRBJ2-1; 11 bases line up with TRBD2. Germline CDR1 and CDR2: DFQATT and SNEGSKA (reference sequence). V trimming: 0 bases; J trimming: 2 bases; junction bases outside the gene matches: 6. This CDR3 spans 17 amino acids. The CDR3 reads CSARESGTSGPYNEQFF. The CDR3, as DNA: TGCAGTGCTAGAGAAAGTGGGACTAGCGGCCCCTACAATGAGCAGTTCTTC.

Notes on this clonotype: At one end, the junction sequence differs from germline, possibly due to a read error. The chain carries TRBV6-1 and TRBJ2-3, with D perhaps TRBD2 (7 bases). The CDR3 has 15 amino acids. CDR1 and CDR2 (germline): MNHNS, SASEGT. As DNA, the CDR3 is TGTGTCAGCAGCCCCAACGGGGGGCGGGGAGATACGCAGTATTTT. This codes for CVSSPNGGRGDTQYF.

The chain recombines TRBV6-1 with TRBJ2-5, with 8 bases lining up with TRBD1. Germline lookup yields CDR1 MNHNS and CDR2 SASEGT. The CDR3 is 16 amino acids. With 6 bases clipped from V and 3 bases from J, the junction kept 12 bases outside the gene matches. The CDR3 DNA reads as TGTGCCAGCAGAGCCGGGACAGGCGCCTTGAAAGAGACCCAGTACTTC. Protein: CASRAGTGALKETQYF.

This clonotype appeared a few times. The chain has TRBV6-5 and TRBJ2-2, with D possibly being TRBD2 (6 bases). Trimming cost V 7 bases and J 5 bases, with 11 bases left between them. Germline V lookup: CDR1 MNHEY, CDR2 SVGAGI. The CDR3 contains 13 residues. Here the CDR3 reads CASTWGRTGELFF. DNA of the CDR3: TGTGCCAGCACTTGGGGGAGGACCGGGGAGCTGTTTTTT.

This clonotype was detected a few times. In nucleotides, the CDR3 is TGCAGCGTTGAAGAGTTGGGACAGGGGTCCCAGCAGTACTTC. Translation: CSVEELGQGSQQYF. V is TRBV29-1 and J is TRBJ2-7; TRBD1 matches 10 bases. There are 14 residues in the CDR3. V shed 0 bases, J shed 8 bases, and the junction held 7 bases outside the gene matches. Germline V gene sequence: CDR1 SQVTM, CDR2 ANQGSEA.

The rearrangement joins TRBV2 to TRBJ2-7, with 8 nucleotides matching TRBD1. CDR1 is SNHLY and CDR2 is FYNNEI in the germline V gene. With V trimmed by 6 bases and J by 3 bases, 10 bases remained unmatched. The CDR3 is made up of 15 amino acids. The CDR3 nucleotides read TGTGCCAGCAGCGACAGGGGTGGACTCCTCTACGAGCAGTACTTC. This sequence encodes CASSDRGGLLYEQYF. Variable domain in full (rest from reference TRBV2 and TRBJ2-7): EPEVTQTPSHQVTQMGQEVILRCVPISNHLYFYWYRQILGQKVEFLVSFYNNEISEKSEIFDDQFSVERPDGSNFTLKIRSTKLEDSAMYFCASSDRGGLLYEQYFGPGTRLTVT.

The chain recombines TRBV7-9 with TRBJ2-2; 9 bases agree with TRBD2. With V trimmed by 1 base and J by 7 bases, 4 bases remained unmatched. The CDR3 contains 15 residues. CDR1 and CDR2 (germline): SEHNR, FQNEAQ (reference sequence). The CDR3 nucleotides are TGTGCCAGCAGCTTAGTGTCTAGCGGGGACGGGGAGCTGTTTTTT. It specifies CASSLVSSGDGELFF.

Details on this clonotype: The junction and the germline gene differ at one end; a read error may be behind it. The V and J genes are TRBV18 and TRBJ1-4; D unresolved. This CDR3 is built from 16 residues. Germline CDR1 and CDR2: KGHSH and LQKENI. Here the CDR3 reads CASSPPRVATDEKLFF. The CDR3, as DNA: TGTGCCAGCTCACCCCCCCGGGTCGCAACTGATGAAAAACTGTTTTTT.

The J gene is TRBJ2-6, the V gene TRBV9, with D possibly being TRBD2 (6 bases). Germline-derived CDR1 and CDR2 are SGDLS and YYNGEE. Trimming took 4 bases from V and 0 from J, leaving 20 bases between them. The length of the CDR3 is 19 residues. The CDR3 nucleotides read TGTGCCAGCAGCTCTAGGAGGGTCTTAATCGACTCTGGGGCCAACGTCCTGACTTTC. Translated: CASSSRRVLIDSGANVLTF.

This clonotype appeared a few times. The J gene is TRBJ2-5, the V gene TRBV12-3 or TRBV12-4, with 9 bases matching TRBD1. The CDR3 runs to 15 residues. Germline trimming cut 5 bases from V and 5 bases from J; bases unmatched to any gene: 9. The CDR3: CASSPTGGGRETQYF. The CDR3 coding sequence is TGTGCCAGCAGTCCCACAGGGGGCGGGCGCGAGACCCAGTACTTC.

The V call is TRBV12-3 or TRBV12-4, the J call TRBJ2-1; a possible D gene is TRBD2 (7 bases). The CDR3 consists of 16 residues. V lost 4 bases and J lost 9, with 22 bases in between. CDR3 protein: CASSYGRGGRGLEQFF. The CDR3 DNA sequence: TGTGCCAGCAGTTATGGAAGGGGGGGCCGGGGTCTTGAGCAGTTCTTC.

This clonotype was seen only a few times. V is TRBV3-1 and J is TRBJ2-7; 11 bases agree with TRBD2. Trimming removed 4 bases from V and 3 bases from J; junction bases left unmatched: 5. The CDR3 extends over 15 amino acids. Germline V lookup: CDR1 LGHDT, CDR2 YNNKEL (reference sequence). Here the CDR3 DNA reads TGTGCCAGCAGCCTTGGGACTAGCGGACTCTACGAGCAGTACTTC. Translation gives CASSLGTSGLYEQYF.

This chain uses TRBV11-2 with TRBJ2-1, with 15 bases lining up with TRBD2. Germline CDR1 is SGHAT and CDR2 is FQNNGV. V lost 4 bases and J lost 3; bases outside the gene matches: 10. The CDR3 extends over 19 amino acids. The CDR3 sequence is CASSSGGTSGRYYYNEQFF. The CDR3 nucleotides are TGTGCCAGCAGCTCAGGCGGGACTAGCGGGAGGTACTACTACAATGAGCAGTTCTTC.

This clonotype was observed a handful of times. V and J are TRBV29-1 and TRBJ1-2; TRBD1 is a possible D gene (5 bases). V was trimmed by 3 bases and J by 4 bases, leaving 15 bases between them. The germline gives CDR1 SQVTM, CDR2 ANQGSEA. This CDR3 has 14 residues. The CDR3 bases are TGCAGCGTTGAGGGGGTATCGATTGGCTATGGCTACACCTTC. Translated, it gives CSVEGVSIGYGYTF.

The chain recombines TRBV7-9 with TRBJ2-4, with D possibly called TRBD1 or TRBD2 (5 bases each). The CDR3 totals 15 residues. CDR1 and CDR2 (germline): SEHNR, FQNEAQ (reference sequence). Trimming took off 5 bases at V and 1 base at J, with 12 bases between the two ends. The DNA of the CDR3 is TGTGCCAGCAGCACTTCCAGGGAGGCCAAAAACATTCAGTACTTC. It specifies CASSTSREAKNIQYF. Combining the CDR3 with reference TRBV7-9 and TRBJ2-4 gives the whole variable domain DTGVSQNPRHKITKRGQNVTFRCDPISEHNRLYWYRQTLGQGPEFLTYFQNEAQLEKSRLLSDRFSAERPKGSFSTLEIQRTEQGDSAMYLCASSTSREAKNIQYFGAGTRLSVL.

J is TRBJ2-3 and V is TRBV11-2; 9 bases map to TRBD2. The CDR3 is 18 amino acids. Germline V gene lookup returns CDR1 SGHAT and CDR2 FQNNGV. V dropped 1 base and J dropped 0; count of bases not matched to a gene: 8. CDR3 protein: CASSLGRLAVTSTDTQYF. CDR3 sequence (DNA): TGTGCCAGCAGCTTAGGCAGACTAGCGGTAACTAGCACAGATACGCAGTATTTT.

CDR3 region: CASSLLGVGNEQFF. For the CDR3, the DNA is TGTGCCAGCAGCTTACTCGGGGTCGGTAATGAGCAGTTCTTC. The rearrangement joins TRBV7-8 to TRBJ2-1; D is possibly TRBD2 (5 bases). CDR1 and CDR2 from the germline V gene are SGHVS and FQNEAQ. The CDR3 is 14 residues long. The V gene lost 2 bases and the J gene lost 7 bases, with 12 bases spanning the gap.

V is TRBV6-5 and J is TRBJ1-2, with D possibly being TRBD1 (5 bases). V was clipped by 2 bases and J by 5 bases, with 6 bases between them. The CDR3 contains 12 residues. CDR1 and CDR2 (germline): MNHEY, SVGAGI. This CDR3 reads CASSYPGYGYTF. The CDR3 DNA follows: TGTGCCAGCAGTTACCCAGGGTATGGCTACACCTTC.

This chain joins TRBV12-3 or TRBV12-4 and TRBJ1-2; 8 bases line up with TRBD1. The CDR3 covers 15 residues. The ends lost 3 bases at V and 6 bases at J; junction bases unmatched: 9. DNA of the CDR3: TGTGCCAGCAGTTTTCCAATCGGGACAGGCGATGGCTACACCTTC. This gives the protein CASSFPIGTGDGYTF.

This clonotype came up a few times. The V call is TRBV6-1, the J call TRBJ2-7; D is perhaps TRBD2 (6 bases). The CDR3 has 14 amino acids. The ends were cut back, 2 bases at V and 4 bases at J, with 12 bases in the middle. Germline CDR1 MNHNS, CDR2 SASEGT. In DNA, the CDR3 is TGTGCCAGCAGTGAATTCGACAGCGGGTACGAGCAGTACTTC. Translating it yields CASSEFDSGYEQYF.

The chain carries TRBV19 and TRBJ2-2, with D uncertain. Germline V gene data show CDR1 as LNHDA and CDR2 as SQIVND (reference sequence). Between the trimmed V and J ends, which lost 7 bases and 1 base, there was a span of 4 bases. The CDR3 is made up of 12 amino acids. DNA of the CDR3: TGTGCCAGTATAGAGAACACCGGGGAGCTGTTTTTT. Protein: CASIENTGELFF.

This clonotype showed up just a few times. The rearrangement uses TRBV7-2 and TRBJ2-7; D remains ambiguous. V lost 5 bases to trimming and J lost 5 bases, with 13 bases between them. The CDR3 is 13 amino acids. The germline CDR1 and CDR2 sequences are SGHTA and FQGNSA. This CDR3 reads CASSALGSDEQYF. The CDR3 DNA reads TGTGCCAGCAGCGCCCTAGGCTCGGACGAGCAGTACTTC.

This clonotype was found many times. J is TRBJ1-6 and V is TRBV12-3 or TRBV12-4; tentative D call: TRBD1 (5 bases). The CDR3 loop spans 14 amino acids. V was cut by 3 bases and J by 5 bases, with 8 bases left in between. CDR3 loop: CASSFGGDNSPLHF. As DNA, the CDR3 is TGTGCCAGCAGTTTTGGGGGGGATAATTCACCCCTCCACTTT.